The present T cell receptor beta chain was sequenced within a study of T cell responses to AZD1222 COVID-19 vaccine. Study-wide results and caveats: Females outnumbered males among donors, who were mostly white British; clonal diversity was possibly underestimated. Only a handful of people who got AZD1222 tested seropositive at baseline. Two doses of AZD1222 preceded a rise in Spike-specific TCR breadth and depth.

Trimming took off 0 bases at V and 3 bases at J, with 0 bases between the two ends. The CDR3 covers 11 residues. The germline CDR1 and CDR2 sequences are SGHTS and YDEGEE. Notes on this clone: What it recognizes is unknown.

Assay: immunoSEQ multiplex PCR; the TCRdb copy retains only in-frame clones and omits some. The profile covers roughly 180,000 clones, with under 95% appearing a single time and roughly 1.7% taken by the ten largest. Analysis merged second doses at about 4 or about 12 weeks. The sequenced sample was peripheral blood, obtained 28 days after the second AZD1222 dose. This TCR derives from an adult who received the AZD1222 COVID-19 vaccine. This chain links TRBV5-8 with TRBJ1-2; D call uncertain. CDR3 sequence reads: CASSLDYGYTF. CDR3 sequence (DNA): TGTGCCAGCAGCTTGGACTATGGCTACACCTTC. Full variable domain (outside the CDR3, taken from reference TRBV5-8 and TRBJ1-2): EAGVTQSPTHLIKTRGQQATLRCSPISGHTSVYWYQQALGLGLQFLLWYDEGEERNRGNFPPRFSGRQFPNYSSELNVNALELEDSALYLCASSLDYGYTFGSGTRLTVV.